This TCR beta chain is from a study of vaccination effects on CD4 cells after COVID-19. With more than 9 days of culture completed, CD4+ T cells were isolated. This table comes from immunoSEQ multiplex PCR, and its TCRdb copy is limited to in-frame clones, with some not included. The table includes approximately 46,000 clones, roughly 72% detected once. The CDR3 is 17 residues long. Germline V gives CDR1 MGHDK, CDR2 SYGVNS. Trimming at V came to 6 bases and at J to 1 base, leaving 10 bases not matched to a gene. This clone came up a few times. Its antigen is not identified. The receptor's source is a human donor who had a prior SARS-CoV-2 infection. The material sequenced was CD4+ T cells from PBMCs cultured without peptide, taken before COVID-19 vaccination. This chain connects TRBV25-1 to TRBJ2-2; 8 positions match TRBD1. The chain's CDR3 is CASSDPSGTGNTGELFF. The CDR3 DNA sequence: TGTGCCAGCAGCGACCCCTCCGGGACAGGGAACACCGGGGAGCTGTTTTTT.